This TCR beta chain was profiled in a study of HIV-infected patients and healthy controls. Germline loops: CDR1 KGHSH, CDR2 LQKENI. Trimming took 3 bases from V and 3 from J, leaving 6 bases between them. This CDR3 is built from 13 residues. All unsorted peripheral T cells were captured because whole blood was used without fractionation. This clonotype was detected many times. About 480 ng RNA was reverse transcribed with alpha and beta constant-region primers. Using multiplexing indices, alpha and beta chain libraries were generated apart by chain-specific third strand synthesis. MiXCR, applied by TCRdb to the 5' RACE reads, yields one record per CDR3 protein. The sample yields 19,000 or so distinct CDR3 sequences, 8.5% to 9.5% seen once.

The receptor was derived from an adult in good health. Input material: blood. J is TRBJ2-1 and V is TRBV18, with D perhaps TRBD2 (6 bases). In DNA form, the CDR3 reads TGTGCCAGCTCACCGGGACTCTACAATGAGCAGTTCTTC. As protein: CASSPGLYNEQFF.